The clone carrying this T cell receptor beta chain was observed many times. Its specificity is unknown. The record originates from a study of early T cells in non-severe SARS-CoV-2 infection. Looking at the study overall: Sequencing targeted bulk RNA from unsorted whole blood, leaving chains unpaired.

Unique molecular identifiers (one per individual cDNA molecule) were attached. Using its own MiXCR run on the 5' RACE reads, TCRdb lists one record per CDR3 protein. The sample lists 26,000 or so distinct CDR3 sequences; just over 4% were seen once. Germline V gene sequence: CDR1 SGHTA, CDR2 FQGTGA. This CDR3 region has 15 residues. V was clipped by 2 bases and J by 7 bases, with 12 bases between them. Broader study findings: Matches to VDJdb favored anti-spike CD8 responses and missed private and CD4 specificities.

This receptor was taken from an adult who was a healthcare worker with PCR-confirmed SARS-CoV-2 infection or an uninfected control (not recorded which). The chain recombines TRBV7-3 with TRBJ1-6, with D possibly TRBD1 on 5 matching bases. Material for sequencing was whole blood. The CDR3 nucleotides read TGTGCCAGCAGCTTAGAGGCAGGGACCAATTCACCCCTCCACTTT. Translation: CASSLEAGTNSPLHF. Variable domain in full (rest from reference TRBV7-3 and TRBJ1-6): GAGVSQTPSNKVTEKGKYVELRCDPISGHTALYWYRQSLGQGPEFLIYFQGTGAADDSGLPNDRFFAVRPEGSVSTLKIQRTERGDSAVYLCASSLEAGTNSPLHFGNGTRLTVT.